The clone carrying this TCR beta chain was picked up many times. Germline assignment: CDR1 MNHEY and CDR2 SVGEGT. Trimming shortened V by 1 base and J by 7 bases, and 11 bases separated the two germline ends. This CDR3 has 15 residues. The data were obtained in a study of naive and memory T cell subsets. An equimolar mix of two oligonucleotides served as the beta constant-region primer for TRBC1 and TRBC2. TCRdb reanalysed the UMI-ligation and nested PCR reads using MiXCR and keeps one entry per CDR3 protein. In the table there are approximately 82,000 distinct CDR3 sequences, 7% to 7.5% of which are singletons.

V gene TRBV6-2 or TRBV6-3 combines with J gene TRBJ1-6; D gene unclear. The sequencing input was central memory CD4+ T cells from blood. This TCR derives from a human donor in good health. Here the CDR3 DNA reads TGTGCCAGCAGTTACTATCAGATCGGAAATTCACCCCTCCACTTT. It codes for CASSYYQIGNSPLHF.